These 14 T cell receptor beta chains share one sample of origin, sequenced in a study of blood T cell repertoires in COVID-19. The table came from immunoSEQ multiplex PCR; TCRdb's copy has only in-frame clones and leaves some out. The table lists about 130,000 clones, around 76% of them singletons. Sample: peripheral blood. Every receptor here comes from a man at least 80 years old with COVID-19, enrolled during active disease.

The genes are TRBV5-6 and TRBJ1-5; 10 nucleotides agree with TRBD1. Germline trimming cut 4 bases from V and 2 bases from J; bases unmatched to any gene: 12. This CDR3 spans 18 amino acids. Germline lookup yields CDR1 SGHDT and CDR2 YYEEEE. CDR3 region: CASSIFSDRGAGNQPQHF. As DNA, the CDR3 is TGTGCCAGCAGCATATTCTCGGACAGGGGGGCGGGCAATCAGCCCCAGCATTTT.

The gene calls are TRBV6-5 and TRBJ1-1; no clear D gene. CDR1 MNHEY and CDR2 SVGAGI come from the germline V gene. CDR3 length: 14 amino acids. V was shortened by 5 bases and J by 4 bases, with 14 bases between the two germline ends. The CDR3 sequence: CASSRGYLGTEAFF. In DNA, the CDR3 is TGTGCCAGCAGTAGAGGGTATTTGGGCACTGAAGCTTTCTTT.

The V call is TRBV20-1, the J call TRBJ2-5; weak D call: TRBD2 (6 bases). CDR3 length: 11 residues. The germline CDR1 and CDR2 sequences are DFQATT and SNEGSKA (reference sequence). V was clipped by 1 base and J by 9 bases, with 9 bases between them. The CDR3 DNA follows: TGCAGTGCTAGAGCAGGGACTCCCCAGTACTTC. This translates into CSARAGTPQYF.

The V call is TRBV15, the J call TRBJ2-7; D is undetermined. Germline V gene sequence: CDR1 LNHNV, CDR2 YYDKDF (reference sequence). This CDR3 has 14 amino acids. With 6 bases removed from V and 0 bases from J, the gap between germline ends came to 12 bases. The CDR3 protein is CATSGSDDSYEQYF. For the CDR3, the DNA is TGTGCCACCAGTGGAAGCGACGACTCCTACGAGCAGTACTTC. The complete variable domain, with remaining parts taken from reference TRBV15 and TRBJ2-7, reads DAMVIQNPRYQVTQFGKPVTLSCSQTLNHNVMYWYQQKSSQAPKLLFHYYDKDFNNEADTPDNFQSRRPNTSFCFLDIRSPGLGDTAMYLCATSGSDDSYEQYFGPGTRLTVT.

This chain uses TRBV7-2 with TRBJ2-3, with 10 bases that match TRBD2. V dropped 5 bases and J dropped 5; count of bases not matched to a gene: 13. Germline V lookup: CDR1 SGHTA, CDR2 FQGNSA. The CDR3 is 17 residues long. The CDR3 DNA is TGTGCCAGCAGCACGGGATCTAGCGGGAGCGGTGGAGATACGCAGTATTTT. Its translation is CASSTGSSGSGGDTQYF. The whole variable domain, filled in from reference TRBV7-2 and TRBJ2-3, reads GAGVSQSPSNKVTEKGKDVELRCDPISGHTALYWYRQSLGQGLEFLIYFQGNSAPDKSGLPSDRFSAERTGGSVSTLTIQRTQQEDSAVYLCASSTGSSGSGGDTQYFGPGTRLTVL.

The chain recombines TRBV5-1 with TRBJ2-3; TRBD1 agrees at 9 bases. After removal of 1 base from V and 0 bases from J, the junction contained 6 bases not matched to a gene. The CDR3 spans 17 residues. CDR1 and CDR2 (germline): SGHRS, YFSETQ. CDR3 sequence reads: CASSLSGQGVSTDTQYF. DNA of the CDR3: TGCGCCAGCAGCTTGTCGGGACAGGGCGTCAGCACAGATACGCAGTATTTT.

The chain combines TRBV19 with TRBJ1-3; D may be TRBD1 (6 bases). Trimming took 3 bases from V and 15 from J, leaving 15 bases between them. The CDR3 is made up of 12 amino acids. CDR1 and CDR2 (germline): LNHDA, SQIVND (reference sequence). CDR3 region: CASSMAATGKYF. Here the CDR3 DNA reads TGTGCCAGTAGTATGGCGGCCACAGGGAAATATTTT.

As regards this clone: The junction does not match germline at one end; this may be a read error. The chain employs TRBV2 and TRBJ2-7, with D perhaps TRBD2 (6 bases). The V gene's germline CDR1 is SNHLY and CDR2 FYNNEI. The CDR3 extends over 14 amino acids. The CDR3 nucleotides are TGTGCCAGCAGTGAGGAGGGAGAAATCTACAAGCAGTACTTC. It is translated as CASSEEGEIYKQYF.

About this clone: Relative to the germline gene, one junction end is altered; a read error may explain this. The V and J genes are TRBV28 and TRBJ2-7; TRBD1 matches 7 bases. This CDR3 spans 12 amino acids. The germline V gene encodes CDR1 MDHEN and CDR2 SYDVKM. CDR3 protein: CASSPVGGRATF. CDR3 nucleotide sequence: TGTGCCAGCAGCCCAGTAGGGGGCAGGGCCACCTTC.

This sequence joins TRBV28 and TRBJ2-3, with D hard to call. In germline, CDR1 is MDHEN, CDR2 SYDVKM. Trimming pared 3 bases from V and 5 bases from J, leaving 6 bases between. The CDR3 has 12 residues. CDR3 sequence: CASSFFGDTQYF. CDR3 nucleotides: TGTGCCAGCAGTTTTTTCGGAGATACGCAGTATTTT.

In nucleotides, the CDR3 is TGTGCCAGTAGCTACTACAATGCCGAGCAGTACTTC. It codes for CASSYYNAEQYF. The chain links TRBV19 to TRBJ2-7; no clear D gene. The length of the CDR3 is 12 residues. V gave up 6 bases and J gave up 6 bases, with 12 bases separating them. The V gene's germline CDR1 is LNHDA and CDR2 SQIVND (reference sequence).

The chain couples TRBV5-4 to TRBJ2-5, with TRBD2 matching over 7 bases. The CDR3 is 14 amino acids. Germline-derived CDR1 and CDR2 are SGHNT and YYREEE (reference sequence). V trimming: 2 bases; J trimming: 4 bases; junction bases outside the gene matches: 5. The CDR3 DNA sequence: TGTGCCAGCAGCTTCCGGGCGGGAGCAGAGACCCAGTACTTC. Residues: CASSFRAGAETQYF. Combining the CDR3 with reference TRBV5-4 and TRBJ2-5 gives the whole variable domain ETGVTQSPTHLIKTRGQQVTLRCSSQSGHNTVSWYQQALGQGPQFIFQYYREEENGRGNFPPRFSGLQFPNYSSELNVNALELDDSALYLCASSFRAGAETQYFGPGTRLLVL.

This chain links TRBV28 with TRBJ2-1, with 10 bases fitting TRBD2. Germline values: CDR1 MDHEN, CDR2 SYDVKM. The CDR3 runs 17 residues. The ends lost 8 bases at V and 4 bases at J; junction bases unmatched: 14. For the CDR3, the DNA is TGTGCCAGCCTAAAACGGGCTAGCGGGAGTGTATACAATGAGCAGTTCTTC. Translated: CASLKRASGSVYNEQFF.

The chain uses TRBV5-5 and TRBJ2-7; D perhaps matches TRBD1 (5 bases). Trimming shortened V by 0 bases and J by 2 bases, and 12 bases separated the two germline ends. CDR1 is SGHKS and CDR2 is YYEKEE in the germline V gene (reference sequence). This CDR3 has 15 residues. The DNA for the CDR3 is TGTGCCAGCAGCTTGGCCGGACAAGGAGCCTACGAGCAGTACTTC. It translates to CASSLAGQGAYEQYF. Full variable domain (outside the CDR3, taken from reference TRBV5-5 and TRBJ2-7): DAGVTQSPTHLIKTRGQQVTLRCSPISGHKSVSWYQQVLGQGPQFIFQYYEKEERGRGNFPDRFSARQFPNYSSELNVNALLLGDSALYLCASSLAGQGAYEQYFGPGTRLTVT.